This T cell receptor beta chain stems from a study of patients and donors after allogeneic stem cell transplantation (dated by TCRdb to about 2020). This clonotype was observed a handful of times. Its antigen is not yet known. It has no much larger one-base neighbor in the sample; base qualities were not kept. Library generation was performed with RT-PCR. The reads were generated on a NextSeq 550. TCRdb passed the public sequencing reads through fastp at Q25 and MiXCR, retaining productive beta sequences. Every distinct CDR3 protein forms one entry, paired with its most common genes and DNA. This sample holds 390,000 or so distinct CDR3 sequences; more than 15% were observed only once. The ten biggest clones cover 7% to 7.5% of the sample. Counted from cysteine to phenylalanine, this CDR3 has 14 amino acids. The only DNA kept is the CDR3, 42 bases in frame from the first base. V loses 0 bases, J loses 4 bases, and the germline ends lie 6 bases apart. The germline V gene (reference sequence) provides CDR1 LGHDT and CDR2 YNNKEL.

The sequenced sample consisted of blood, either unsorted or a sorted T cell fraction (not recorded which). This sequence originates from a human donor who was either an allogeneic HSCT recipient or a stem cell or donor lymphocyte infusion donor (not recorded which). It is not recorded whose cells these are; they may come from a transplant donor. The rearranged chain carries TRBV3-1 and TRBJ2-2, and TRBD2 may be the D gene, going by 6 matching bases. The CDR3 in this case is CASSQDSGTGELFF. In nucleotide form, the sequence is TGTGCCAGCAGCCAAGATAGCGGCACCGGGGAGCTGTTTTTT. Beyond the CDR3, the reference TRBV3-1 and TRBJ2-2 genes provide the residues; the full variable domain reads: DTAVSQTPKYLVTQMGNDKSIKCEQNLGHDTMYWYKQDSKKFLKIMFSYNNKELIINETVPNRFSPKSPDKAHLNLHINSLELGDSAVYFCASSQDSGTGELFFGEGSRLTVL.